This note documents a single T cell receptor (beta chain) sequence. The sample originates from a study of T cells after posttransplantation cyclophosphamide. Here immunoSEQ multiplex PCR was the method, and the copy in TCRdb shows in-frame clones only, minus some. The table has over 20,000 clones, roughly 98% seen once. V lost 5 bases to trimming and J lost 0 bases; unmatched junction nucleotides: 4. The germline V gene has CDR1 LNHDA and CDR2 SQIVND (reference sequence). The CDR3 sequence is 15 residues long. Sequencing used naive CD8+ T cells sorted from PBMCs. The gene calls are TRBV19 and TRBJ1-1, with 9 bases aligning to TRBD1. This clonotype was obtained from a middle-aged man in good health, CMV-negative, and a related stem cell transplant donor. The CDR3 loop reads CASSLGQGMNTEAFF. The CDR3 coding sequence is TGTGCCAGTAGTTTAGGACAGGGGATGAACACTGAAGCTTTCTTT.